This record looks at one T cell receptor beta chain sequence and its context. Via MiXCR, TCRdb re-called the 5' RACE reads, giving one row per CDR3 protein. The repertoire includes some 130,000 distinct CDR3 sequences, approximately 13% of them detected once, and about 2.7% sits in the top ten. This record comes from a study of CD8 T cells in ankylosing spondylitis. Source material: blood, either unsorted or a sorted T cell fraction (not recorded which). The receptor was derived from a female donor with ankylosing spondylitis or in good health (not recorded which).

CDR3 protein: CASSPGPAVEQYF. The CDR3 DNA sequence: TGTGCCAGCAGCCCCGGACCCGCCGTCGAGCAGTACTTC. V is TRBV5-5 and J is TRBJ2-7; D unresolved. Between the trimmed V and J ends, which lost 4 bases and 6 bases, there was a span of 14 bases. Germline V lookup: CDR1 SGHKS, CDR2 YYEKEE (reference sequence). This CDR3 has 13 amino acids. Looking up the rest from reference TRBV5-5 and TRBJ2-7 gives the full variable domain: DAGVTQSPTHLIKTRGQQVTLRCSPISGHKSVSWYQQVLGQGPQFIFQYYEKEERGRGNFPDRFSARQFPNYSSELNVNALLLGDSALYLCASSPGPAVEQYFGPGTRLTVT.